The 2 T cell receptor beta chains listed next were all sequenced from one sample in a study of monozygotic twins with cystic fibrosis. Profiled with immunoSEQ multiplex PCR; TCRdb holds only in-frame clones, not every one. Of 30,000 or so clones listed, around 96% are singletons. Sequenced sample: blood. These receptors were collected from a girl aged 2-10 years with cystic fibrosis.

The chain employs TRBV18 and TRBJ2-2; 8 nucleotides agree with TRBD1. Germline V lookup: CDR1 KGHSH, CDR2 LQKENI. This CDR3 contains 15 residues. Trimming cost V 2 bases and J 2 bases; bases outside gene matches: 1. The CDR3 DNA follows: TGTGCCAGCTCACCAGGACAGGGCAACACCGGGGAGCTGTTTTTT. Protein product: CASSPGQGNTGELFF.

This chain joins TRBV2 and TRBJ2-3; D perhaps matches TRBD2 (6 bases). The CDR3 length is 15 residues. Germline V gene data show CDR1 as SNHLY and CDR2 as FYNNEI. As DNA, the CDR3 is TGTGCTATTCGAATCAGGGACTTAAGCACAGATACGCAGTATTTT. It specifies CAIRIRDLSTDTQYF.